A single sample is the source of the 19 T cell receptor beta chains below, sequenced in a study of blood T cell repertoires in COVID-19. TCRdb keeps only in-frame clones here, not all; method: immunoSEQ multiplex PCR. The top ten hold about 38% of the sample, which has 30,000 to 35,000 clones, approximately 78% seen once. Sequenced sample: peripheral blood. The receptors derive from an elderly man with active or convalescent COVID-19.

This clone ranks as medium-sized. The chain links TRBV19 to TRBJ2-2; 8 bases are a match to TRBD2. The length of the CDR3 is 15 residues. Trimming took 3 bases from V and 7 from J; bases not matched to a gene: 7. Germline V gene data show CDR1 as LNHDA and CDR2 as SQIVND (reference sequence). CDR3 loop: CASSILGRENGELFF. CDR3 coding DNA: TGTGCCAGTAGTATTCTCGGGAGGGAGAACGGGGAGCTGTTTTTT.

The CDR3 DNA follows: TGTGCCAGTAGTATCGACGCTAGCGCTACCGGGGAGCTGTTTTTT. Translated, it gives CASSIDASATGELFF. J is TRBJ2-2 and V is TRBV19, with D possibly TRBD2 on 6 matching bases. The germline V and J ends were trimmed by 3 bases and 5 bases, with 13 bases remaining between them. Germline values: CDR1 LNHDA, CDR2 SQIVND (reference sequence). This CDR3 is 15 amino acids long.

The chain carries TRBV7-3 and TRBJ2-6; D unclear. The length of the CDR3 is 15 residues. CDR1 is SGHTA, CDR2 FQGTGA, per germline. Trimming removed 4 bases from V and 1 base from J, with 8 bases in between. The CDR3 spells CASSSYQSGANVLTF. The CDR3 nucleotides are TGTGCCAGCAGCTCGTACCAGTCTGGGGCCAACGTCCTGACTTTC.

The chain combines TRBV19 with TRBJ2-5; TRBD1 matches 8 bases. Trimming took 5 bases from V and 3 from J; bases not matched to a gene: 5. The CDR3 totals 14 residues. CDR1 is LNHDA, CDR2 SQIVND, per germline (reference sequence). The CDR3 is CASSLQGGEETQYF. CDR3 nucleotides: TGTGCCAGTAGTCTACAGGGGGGAGAAGAGACCCAGTACTTC.

This chain joins TRBV6-5 and TRBJ2-7; D is unclear. CDR3 length equals 15 residues. The ends were cut back, 10 bases at V and 2 bases at J, with 21 bases in the middle. Per the germline V gene, CDR1 is MNHEY and CDR2 is SVGAGI. CDR3 DNA: TGTGCCACCACCTCCCGACCTACTGAGGCCTACGAGCAGTACTTC. It is translated as CATTSRPTEAYEQYF.

The chain uses TRBV5-1 and TRBJ1-4; D possibly corresponds to TRBD1 (5 bases). From germline, CDR1 is SGHRS and CDR2 YFSETQ. CDR3 length: 13 amino acids. V lost 6 bases and J lost 7, with 13 bases in between. Written as DNA, the CDR3 is TGCGCCAGCAAGCGGGGACCCGGTGAAAAACTGTTTTTT. Translation: CASKRGPGEKLFF.

The gene calls are TRBV4-3 and TRBJ2-1, with TRBD1 as a possible D gene (6 bases). Germline V CDR1 and CDR2: LGHNA, YSLEER. The V end was cut by 0 bases, the J end by 11 bases, with 8 bases between. The CDR3 totals 12 residues. CDR3: CASSQEWGQQFF. CDR3 bases: TGCGCCAGCAGCCAAGAGTGGGGGCAGCAGTTCTTC.

The chain employs TRBV7-6 and TRBJ2-3; TRBD2 aligns across 12 bases. V shed 5 bases, J shed 0 bases, and the junction held 3 bases outside the gene matches. This CDR3 has 16 amino acids. Germline-derived CDR1 and CDR2 are SGHVS and FNYEAQ. The chain's CDR3 is CASSLGTSGSTDTQYF. DNA of the CDR3: TGTGCCAGCAGCCTTGGGACTAGCGGGAGCACAGATACGCAGTATTTT.

The chain joins TRBV5-4 to TRBJ2-7; D is unclear. The CDR3 is 14 amino acids. The V gene's germline CDR1 is SGHNT and CDR2 YYREEE (reference sequence). Trimming pared 2 bases from V and 0 bases from J, leaving 9 bases between. The chain's CDR3 is CASSFYASSYEQYF. The CDR3 DNA follows: TGTGCCAGCAGCTTCTACGCCTCCTCCTACGAGCAGTACTTC.

This chain links TRBV5-4 with TRBJ2-5, with D possibly being TRBD2 (5 bases). Germline V CDR1 and CDR2: SGHNT, YYREEE (reference sequence). This CDR3 has 16 residues. The V end lost 4 bases, the J end lost 2 bases, and 18 bases lay between the germline ends. The CDR3 reads CASSPEGRGWQETQYF. For the CDR3, the DNA is TGTGCCAGCAGCCCCGAGGGTAGAGGGTGGCAAGAGACCCAGTACTTC.

V usage is TRBV18 and J usage is TRBJ1-1; TRBD1 agrees at 8 bases. Germline trimming cut 5 bases from V and 5 bases from J; bases unmatched to any gene: 10. Germline CDR1 is KGHSH and CDR2 is LQKENI. There are 15 residues in the CDR3. The CDR3 nucleotides are TGTGCCAGCTCATTCTCGACAGGGGTCGATACTGAAGCTTTCTTT. It is translated as CASSFSTGVDTEAFF.

The chain is built from TRBV15 and TRBJ2-2; D is perhaps TRBD1 (6 bases). Germline values: CDR1 LNHNV, CDR2 YYDKDF (reference sequence). CDR3 size: 16 residues. The ends were cut back, 2 bases at V and 0 bases at J, with 10 bases in the middle. This CDR3 is CATSRPGTPNTGELFF. The CDR3 DNA reads as TGTGCCACCAGCAGACCCGGGACACCGAACACCGGGGAGCTGTTTTTT.

V is TRBV10-3 and J is TRBJ1-1; 7 bases are shared with TRBD1. The CDR3 covers 13 residues. V was pared by 11 bases and J by 7 bases, with 13 bases of the junction left unmatched. Germline CDR1 reads ENHRY; CDR2 reads SYGVKD. The CDR3 protein is CAVSEGARFEAFF. The CDR3 nucleotides read TGTGCCGTCTCCGAGGGGGCCCGCTTTGAAGCTTTCTTT.

V gene TRBV6-4 combines with J gene TRBJ2-1; tentative D call: TRBD2 (5 bases). Trimming removed 3 bases at V and 9 bases at J, with 12 bases between. CDR3 size: 13 residues. Germline V gives CDR1 MRHNA, CDR2 SNTAGT. CDR3 sequence reads: CASSEAELGEQFF. The CDR3 region has the DNA TGTGCCAGCAGTGAAGCGGAATTGGGTGAGCAGTTCTTC.

The rearrangement uses TRBV7-8 and TRBJ1-2; D uncertain. Germline V gene lookup returns CDR1 SGHVS and CDR2 FQNEAQ. The CDR3 loop spans 12 amino acids. Trimming left V 6 bases short and J 6 bases short, with 11 bases between. The CDR3 DNA follows: TGTGCCAGCAGAGGGCGGAGGGATGGCTACACCTTC. The encoded protein is CASRGRRDGYTF.

This clone has more than one count but fewer than ten. The chain employs TRBV7-8 and TRBJ2-7; 12 nucleotides match TRBD2. The CDR3 is made up of 16 amino acids. CDR1 is SGHVS, CDR2 FQNEAQ, per germline. The J segment lost 0 bases and the V segment lost 3 bases, leaving 3 bases of the junction unmatched. The CDR3 region has the DNA TGTGCCAGCAGCTTGGGGACTAGCGGGTTCTCCTACGAGCAGTACTTC. Encoded protein: CASSLGTSGFSYEQYF.

The chain is built from TRBV28 and TRBJ2-3; 15 bases agree with TRBD2. Germline loops: CDR1 MDHEN, CDR2 SYDVKM. Unmatched junction bases numbered 8, after V lost 5 bases and J lost 5 bases. This CDR3 has 17 residues. CDR3 sequence: CASSRTSGRAGEDTQYF. The DNA for the CDR3 is TGTGCCAGCAGTAGGACTAGCGGGAGGGCCGGGGAAGATACGCAGTATTTT. Combining the CDR3 with reference TRBV28 and TRBJ2-3 gives the whole variable domain DVKVTQSSRYLVKRTGEKVFLECVQDMDHENMFWYRQDPGLGLRLIYFSYDVKMKEKGDIPEGYSVSREKKERFSLILESASTNQTSMYLCASSRTSGRAGEDTQYFGPGTRLTVL.

This sequence joins TRBV9 and TRBJ2-7, with 12 bases aligning to TRBD1. Germline CDR1 reads SGDLS; CDR2 reads YYNGEE. Losses at the gene ends were 0 bases for V and 4 bases for J; bases not matched to a gene: 5. The CDR3 is 16 amino acids. CDR3 coding DNA: TGTGCCAGCAGCGTAGGGGACAGGGGGCTGGGATACGAGCAGTACTTC. As protein: CASSVGDRGLGYEQYF.

The CDR3 sequence: CAWSAGQGGGYTF. The CDR3 DNA is TGTGCCTGGAGTGCGGGACAGGGCGGAGGCTACACCTTC. The chain carries TRBV30 and TRBJ1-2, with 9 bases lining up with TRBD1. The CDR3 spans 13 residues. With V trimmed by 1 base and J by 8 bases, 5 bases remained unmatched. The germline V gene encodes CDR1 GTSNPN and CDR2 SVGIG (reference sequence).